Following are 5 T cell receptor beta chains from one sample sequenced in a study of beta chain features in type 1 diabetes. Of the isolated RNA, all was reverse transcribed, and so the sequenced material was expressed TCRB transcripts. TCRdb keeps only in-frame clones here, not all; method: immunoSEQ multiplex PCR. This sample has over 150,000 clones, with about 13% found just once. The sequenced sample was central memory CD4+ T cells from blood. The receptor source for this set is a young woman in good health.

This clone has just a few counts. The gene calls are TRBV19 and TRBJ1-2; unclear D gene. The CDR3 loop spans 14 amino acids. Germline CDR1 and CDR2: LNHDA and SQIVND (reference sequence). V dropped 5 bases and J dropped 7 bases, with 17 bases sitting between them. DNA of the CDR3: TGTGCCAGTAGTCTTTCTAACACGTGGGCTGGCTACACCTTC. This gives the protein CASSLSNTWAGYTF.

The chain combines TRBV28 with TRBJ2-6; 12 bases align to TRBD1. CDR1 and CDR2 from the germline V gene are MDHEN and SYDVKM. The V gene end was trimmed by 6 bases and the J gene end by 12 bases; junction bases not matched to a gene: 3. The CDR3 sequence is 13 residues long. The CDR3 DNA follows: TGTGCCAGCAGGGGGACAGGGGGCTCCGTCCTGACTTTC. Translation: CASRGTGGSVLTF. Drawing the rest from reference TRBV28 and TRBJ2-6, the complete variable domain is DVKVTQSSRYLVKRTGEKVFLECVQDMDHENMFWYRQDPGLGLRLIYFSYDVKMKEKGDIPEGYSVSREKKERFSLILESASTNQTSMYLCASRGTGGSVLTFGAGSRLTVL.

In its sample, this clone was seen a few times. The chain employs TRBV7-9 and TRBJ1-3; D is unclear. Germline V gene data show CDR1 as SEHNR and CDR2 as FQNEAQ (reference sequence). The CDR3 has 14 residues. The V gene lost 1 base and the J gene lost 4 bases, with 8 bases spanning the gap. CDR3: CASSLDLAGNTIYF. The CDR3 nucleotides read TGTGCCAGCAGCTTAGATCTCGCGGGAAACACCATATATTTT.

This clone was seen more than once but under ten times. The chain is built from TRBV4-1 and TRBJ2-4; 10 bases match TRBD2. This CDR3 is 14 amino acids long. From germline, CDR1 is MGHRA and CDR2 YSYEKL. The trim removed 4 bases at V and 6 bases at J, leaving 3 bases unmatched. This CDR3 reads CASSPAGGRNIQYF. The CDR3 DNA sequence: TGCGCCAGCAGCCCAGCGGGAGGGCGAAACATTCAGTACTTC.

The chain carries TRBV4-3 and TRBJ1-1; unclear D gene. V was shortened by 0 bases and J by 5 bases, with 7 bases between the two germline ends. Germline-derived CDR1 and CDR2 are LGHNA and YSLEER. This CDR3 comprises 13 residues. CDR3 nucleotide sequence: TGCGCCAGCAGCCAAGAGATCAGGACTGAAGCTTTCTTT. Translation: CASSQEIRTEAFF.